The 10 T cell receptor beta chains below all came from one sample that was sequenced in a study of cytomegalovirus exposure and HLA in healthy donors. With 60 Vbeta and 13 Jbeta primers, the PCR was carried out. Sequencing was performed with immunoSEQ multiplex PCR; in TCRdb, only in-frame clones are kept and a portion is missing. The sample yields about 110,000 clones, roughly 72% seen once. Sequenced sample: PBMCs. These TCRs come from a man aged 30 to 39 in good health and CMV-seronegative.

In this sample, this clone turned up a few times. The chain is built from TRBV30 and TRBJ2-5; D unresolved. The last part of the DNA fits TRBJ2-7 better; the J call may be wrong. The CDR3 contains 11 residues. CDR1 and CDR2 from the germline V gene are GTSNPN and SVGIG (reference sequence). For the CDR3, the DNA is TGTGCCTGGAGTGCCTACTACGAGCAGTACTTC. Its protein product is CAWSAYYEQYF.

This clone was detected a few times. V and J are TRBV5-6 and TRBJ1-3; D is unresolved. Germline values: CDR1 SGHDT, CDR2 YYEEEE. The CDR3 spans 15 residues. The ends were cut back, 4 bases at V and 5 bases at J, with 16 bases in the middle. In DNA form, the CDR3 reads TGTGCCAGCAGCCATGCTGACGGGTCGAGAAACACCATATATTTT. It is translated as CASSHADGSRNTIYF.

This chain joins TRBV7-9 and TRBJ2-3; D is perhaps TRBD2 (6 bases). The germline CDR1 and CDR2 sequences are SEHNR and FQNEAQ (reference sequence). This CDR3 is built from 15 residues. The germline V and J ends were trimmed by 0 bases and 0 bases, with 7 bases remaining between them. The CDR3 sequence: CASSLAGTSTDTQYF. CDR3 DNA: TGTGCCAGCAGCTTAGCGGGGACTAGCACAGATACGCAGTATTTT.

V usage is TRBV18 and J usage is TRBJ1-1; unclear D gene. The CDR3 covers 13 residues. V dropped 4 bases and J dropped 1 base, with 7 bases sitting between them. CDR1 and CDR2 from the germline V gene are KGHSH and LQKENI. DNA of the CDR3: TGTGCCAGCTCACTTCTAGAGAACACTGAAGCTTTCTTT. It specifies CASSLLENTEAFF.

The chain uses TRBV7-9 and TRBJ2-1; a weak D match, TRBD2 (5 bases). The ends were cut back, 4 bases at V and 0 bases at J, with 13 bases in the middle. This CDR3 contains 16 residues. Per the germline V gene, CDR1 is SEHNR and CDR2 is FQNEAQ (reference sequence). In DNA form, the CDR3 reads TGTGCCAGCAGCTCCCCGACGGGGAGCTCCTACAATGAGCAGTTCTTC. This codes for CASSSPTGSSYNEQFF.

The V and J genes are TRBV6-5 and TRBJ1-1; TRBD1 might be the D (5 bases). Trimming took 6 bases from V and 0 from J, leaving 14 bases between them. The CDR3 is 15 residues long. Germline CDR1 MNHEY, CDR2 SVGAGI. CDR3 amino acids: CASSPIGRVNTEAFF. As DNA, the CDR3 is TGTGCCAGCAGCCCGATCGGCAGGGTGAACACTGAAGCTTTCTTT.

This rearrangement joins TRBV7-2 to TRBJ2-4; D is undetermined. The CDR3 consists of 13 residues. V was shortened by 5 bases and J by 6 bases, with 11 bases between the two germline ends. CDR1 and CDR2 (germline): SGHTA, FQGNSA. For the CDR3, the DNA is TGTGCCAGCAGCCCAGGCCGTGGAAACATTCAGTACTTC. It yields the protein CASSPGRGNIQYF.

This chain joins TRBV2 and TRBJ2-2, with 10 positions matching TRBD1. This CDR3 spans 14 amino acids. Germline-derived CDR1 and CDR2 are SNHLY and FYNNEI. V shed 8 bases, J shed 3 bases, and the junction held 3 bases outside the gene matches. This CDR3 reads CASSDRGDTGELFF. The CDR3 nucleotides are TGTGCCAGCTCGGACAGGGGGGACACCGGGGAGCTGTTTTTT.

A few counts support this clone. The chain carries TRBV7-9 and TRBJ2-4; weak D call: TRBD1 (6 bases). Germline V lookup: CDR1 SEHNR, CDR2 FQNEAQ (reference sequence). The V gene lost 1 base and the J gene lost 0 bases, with 10 bases spanning the gap. The CDR3 totals 16 residues. CDR3 bases: TGTGCCAGCAGCTTAGTCACAGGGCTAGCCAAAAACATTCAGTACTTC. This sequence encodes CASSLVTGLAKNIQYF.

The chain uses TRBV5-1 and TRBJ1-2; 7 bases are shared with TRBD1. The CDR3 extends over 14 amino acids. V shed 4 bases, J shed 8 bases, and the junction held 11 bases outside the gene matches. The V gene's germline CDR1 is SGHRS and CDR2 YFSETQ. CDR3: CASSPGTGDRGYTF. The CDR3 bases are TGCGCCAGCAGCCCGGGAACAGGGGATCGCGGCTACACCTTC. Supplemented by reference TRBV5-1 and TRBJ1-2, the full variable domain reads KAGVTQTPRYLIKTRGQQVTLSCSPISGHRSVSWYQQTPGQGLQFLFEYFSETQRNKGNFPGRFSGRQFSNSRSEMNVSTLELGDSALYLCASSPGTGDRGYTFGSGTRLTVV.